This TCR beta chain was profiled in a study of beta chain features in type 1 diabetes listed by TCRdb under 2018. General notes on the study: Mean age, gender distribution, total cell number and subset yield were not different between patients and healthy donors. Naive and central memory subsets were obtained from all 28 donors, but regulatory and stem cell-like memory subsets were isolated from only 8 patients and roughly 8 healthy donors. The study compared the TCRB repertoires of sorted circulating CD4+ T cell subsets in recently diagnosed type 1 diabetes patients with those in matched healthy donors. A total of about 100 million sorted cells were examined across all samples, and RNA yield correlated strongly with the number of cells per subset.

A single peripheral blood draw of about 116 mL on average was collected from each donor into heparinised tubes. Using a panel that included CD45RO, CCR7, CD25, CD127, CD95 and CD27, naive, central memory, regulatory and stem cell-like memory CD4+ T cells were sorted on a BD FACSAria II. Every sorted population had a purity above 95%. Right away, PBMCs were isolated by Lymphoprep density gradient centrifugation and were stained directly, with no culture step. Samples were stained and sorted in pairs, with one healthy donor and one patient per experiment, so that batch effects were minimized. Here is what the overall study found, with its caveats: Naive, central memory and regulatory TCRB repertoires appeared to be more alike among patients than among healthy donors. Fewer insertions and more nucleotide deletions at VDJ recombination sites were observed in patients with type 1 diabetes, implying thymic rearrangement abnormalities. Because small numbers of individuals were included in the HLA sub-analyses, any influence of HLA type on TCRB rearrangement was left unresolved. Shorter templates might be favored by PCR, yet because patient and control samples were amplified and corrected together, any such skew would affect both groups equally. In all four CD4+ subsets, TCRB CDR3 length was moderately but significantly shorter in type 1 diabetes patients. Because cDNA was sequenced instead of genomic DNA, highly expressing activated cells could be over-represented, though the groups showed no difference in activation or CD3 levels.

This clone was counted a few times. Its antigen is unknown. Qualities for individual bases were not recorded, and no much larger clone is one base off. Trimming leaves V shorter by 4 bases and J shorter by 6 bases, with the junction holding 3 bases beyond the gene matches. CDR1 SQVTM and CDR2 ANQGSEA are derived from the germline V gene. Inclusive of the bounding cysteine and phenylalanine, the CDR3 is 13 residues long. CDR3 DNA only is kept here, 39 bases in frame from base 1. The entire isolated RNA was reverse transcribed using the High Capacity cDNA Reverse Transcription Kit, and thus expressed TCRB transcripts were sequenced. Naive, central memory and regulatory T cell samples underwent deep immunoSEQ sequencing, averaging roughly 3.5 million total reads per sample. After sorted cells were lysed in RLT buffer, RNA was extracted with DNase-treated RNeasy Micro or Mini kits, with the choice depending on cell number. Each cell subset was processed separately to prevent cross-contamination, with patient and healthy donor samples processed together. The immunoSEQ multiplex PCR was used to amplify TCRB sequences from cDNA, yielding 87-bp fragments that span the CDR3 region. The amplicons were sequenced using the Illumina HiSeq platform. Processing in the source paper ran as follows. PCR bias was corrected computationally using synthetic template baselines, and reads within Hamming distance 2 were collapsed, with unmergeable singletons discarded. By aligning reads against IMGT, V, D and J genes, CDR3 length, and insertions or deletions at six rearrangement sites were assigned. Within each subset, clonotype counts were normalized to the number of sorted cells before true diversity and Gini coefficients were calculated with the tcR R package. The overlap coefficient, calculated on TCRB nucleotide sequences, was used to measure repertoire sharing. As a proxy for the pre-selection repertoire, out-of-frame TCRB sequences from naive cells were analyzed. The source is immuneACCESS, and TCRdb retained only in-frame sequences with V and J called. Part of the clones is not carried over; for the studies checked, unresolved V genes explain less than half of this, and the remainder is unexplained. That table is the source of V, J and clone size, and D and trimming were worked out from the DNA. This sample lists almost 350,000 clones; around a fifth were detected once. Clones ranked in the top ten supply approximately 0.046% of the sample.

The sample consisted of naive CD4+ T cells from blood. Sample cell subset or site, as interpreted from the label and publication: true naive CD4+ T cells. The sequence was obtained from a woman aged 18-29 years in good health. The chain is encoded by TRBV29-1 joined to TRBJ2-3, and 11 junctional nucleotides match TRBD2. The DNA sequence is as follows: TGCAGCGTTGGACTAGCGGGAATGGATACGCAGTATTTT. Translated, this gives CSVGLAGMDTQYF.